These 28 T cell receptor beta chains share one sample of origin, sequenced in a study of neurological immune-mediated disorders. Each CDR3 protein gets one entry after TCRdb re-called the 5' RACE reads with MiXCR. The sample consists of about 65,000 distinct CDR3 sequences, 3.5% to 4.5% of them appearing once. Material: PBMCs. All receptors derive from a man in his fifties or sixties with multiple sclerosis.

This clonotype was recorded at least ten times. This sequence joins TRBV5-1 and TRBJ2-1, with 7 nucleotides matching TRBD1. The V gene's germline CDR1 is SGHRS and CDR2 YFSETQ. The ends lost 4 bases at V and 8 bases at J; junction bases unmatched: 9. The CDR3 sequence is 14 residues long. The CDR3 bases are TGCGCCAGCAGCCAAGGACAGGCTAGGTATGAGCAGTTCTTC. Translated, it gives CASSQGQARYEQFF.

Many counts were recorded for this clonotype. The V gene is TRBV4-3, the J gene TRBJ1-2; TRBD1 is a possible D gene (6 bases). V was pared by 0 bases and J by 2 bases, with 13 bases between. Germline CDR1 reads LGHNA; CDR2 reads YSLEER. This CDR3 is 16 amino acids long. The chain's CDR3 is CASSQEFRGPNYGYTF. CDR3 in DNA: TGCGCCAGCAGCCAAGAGTTCAGGGGACCGAACTATGGCTACACCTTC.

The chain recombines TRBV7-2 with TRBJ2-3, with 8 nucleotides matching TRBD2. This CDR3 has 15 residues. Germline loops: CDR1 SGHTA, CDR2 FQGNSA. V dropped 4 bases and J dropped 12; count of bases not matched to a gene: 15. The CDR3 nucleotides are TGTGCCAGCAGCTCCCCCGTCTCGCGGGGGGCCCGACAGTATTTT. It encodes CASSSPVSRGARQYF.

Note on this clonotype: This could be a read error, since a much larger clone is one nucleotide away. V is TRBV9 and J is TRBJ1-2; D unresolved. Germline V gene sequence: CDR1 SGDLS, CDR2 YYNGEE. Trimming pared 5 bases from V and 2 bases from J, leaving 4 bases between. This CDR3 comprises 11 residues. CDR3 protein: CASRNNYGYTF. The CDR3 bases are TGTGCCAGCAGAAACAACTATGGCTACACCTTC. Full variable domain (remainder filled in from reference TRBV9 and TRBJ1-2): DSGVTQTPKHLITATGQRVTLRCSPRSGDLSVYWYQQSLDQGLQFLIQYYNGEERAKGNILERFSAQQFPDLHSELNLSSLELGDSALYFCASRNNYGYTFGSGTRLTVV.

The sample holds many counts of this clonotype. The chain is built from TRBV20-1 and TRBJ2-7; 9 bases agree with TRBD1. The CDR3 contains 14 residues. CDR1 is DFQATT and CDR2 is SNEGSKA in the germline V gene (reference sequence). The V segment lost 3 bases and the J segment 0 bases; nucleotides outside the gene matches: 3. CDR3 sequence: CSASHRGLSYEQYF. The CDR3 DNA follows: TGCAGTGCTAGCCACAGGGGGCTCTCCTACGAGCAGTACTTC.

This clonotype was detected ten times or more. This CDR3 is CASSQGGLDDIQYF. The CDR3 nucleotides are TGTGCCAGCAGCCAAGGAGGACTAGACGACATTCAGTACTTC. This chain uses TRBV3-1 with TRBJ2-4, with TRBD2 matching over 7 bases. The CDR3 is 14 residues long. V dropped 1 base and J dropped 8; count of bases not matched to a gene: 5. CDR1 and CDR2 from the germline V gene are LGHDT and YNNKEL (reference sequence).

This clonotype occurred many times. V is TRBV5-6 and J is TRBJ1-2, with 7 bases lining up with TRBD1. Germline V CDR1 and CDR2: SGHDT, YYEEEE. The CDR3 has 17 amino acids. J gave up 1 base and V 1 base, and 10 bases lay outside the gene matches. CDR3 in DNA: TGTGCCAGCAGCTTGCCTGGGGGGACAGACTTTAACTATGGCTACACCTTC. Translating gives CASSLPGGTDFNYGYTF.

This clonotype has at least ten counts. The chain joins TRBV5-6 to TRBJ2-6, with 11 bases identical to TRBD1. Trimming cost V 4 bases and J 0 bases; bases outside gene matches: 9. Germline CDR1 reads SGHDT; CDR2 reads YYEEEE. The CDR3 is 19 amino acids. In nucleotides, the CDR3 is TGTGCCAGCAGCCCTAGGACAGGGGGCGCTTTCTCTGGGGCCAACGTCCTGACTTTC. Translating it yields CASSPRTGGAFSGANVLTF. The variable domain in full, completed from reference TRBV5-6 and TRBJ2-6, reads DAGVTQSPTHLIKTRGQQVTLRCSPKSGHDTVSWYQQALGQGPQFIFQYYEEEERQRGNFPDRFSGHQFPNYSSELNVNALLLGDSALYLCASSPRTGGAFSGANVLTFGAGSRLTVL.

This rearrangement joins TRBV19 to TRBJ2-1, with a tentative D call TRBD2 (6 bases). Trimming removed 3 bases from V and 9 bases from J, with 12 bases in between. CDR1 and CDR2 (germline): LNHDA, SQIVND (reference sequence). CDR3 length: 13 amino acids. CDR3 nucleotide sequence: TGTGCCAGTAGTATTTGGAGGGGTGGTGAGCAGTTCTTC. Translated, it gives CASSIWRGGEQFF.

This clonotype was seen ten or more times. The rearrangement links TRBV7-9 to TRBJ2-7; 8 nucleotides agree with TRBD1. Germline loops: CDR1 SEHNR, CDR2 FQNEAQ (reference sequence). J lost 8 bases, V lost 5 bases, and 5 bases had no gene match. CDR3 size: 12 residues. The CDR3 spells CASSEDRAKQYF. CDR3 in DNA: TGTGCCAGCAGCGAGGACAGGGCGAAGCAGTACTTC. The full variable domain, with the rest looked up from reference TRBV7-9 and TRBJ2-7, is DTGVSQNPRHKITKRGQNVTFRCDPISEHNRLYWYRQTLGQGPEFLTYFQNEAQLEKSRLLSDRFSAERPKGSFSTLEIQRTEQGDSAMYLCASSEDRAKQYFGPGTRLTVT.

This clonotype occurred many times. V gene TRBV4-1 combines with J gene TRBJ2-2; 8 bases fit TRBD1. CDR1 and CDR2 from the germline V gene are MGHRA and YSYEKL. The CDR3 runs to 16 residues. Trimming at V came to 1 base and at J to 8 bases, leaving 9 bases not matched to a gene. The CDR3 DNA reads TGCGCCAGCAGCCAAGTTTGGTCAGGGGGCGAAGGGGAGCTGTTTTTT. Translating gives CASSQVWSGGEGELFF.

This clonotype was counted a few times. A single base separates this from a much larger clone, so it may be a read error. The rearrangement uses TRBV12-3 or TRBV12-4 and TRBJ2-7; D unclear. The CDR3 is 13 amino acids. Trimming cost V 5 bases and J 7 bases, with 15 bases left between them. CDR3 region: CASSPESPTEQYF. DNA of the CDR3: TGTGCCAGCAGTCCCGAAAGTCCAACGGAGCAGTACTTC.

This clonotype was found a few times. V gene TRBV6-5 combines with J gene TRBJ2-2; TRBD2 matches at 10 bases. The CDR3 is 17 residues long. J gave up 4 bases and V 0 bases, and 5 bases lay outside the gene matches. Germline CDR1 MNHEY, CDR2 SVGAGI. The CDR3 loop reads CASSYSIGLAATGELFF. CDR3 DNA sequence: TGTGCCAGCAGTTACTCGATTGGACTAGCGGCCACCGGGGAGCTGTTTTTT.

This clonotype was seen ten or more times. The genes are TRBV12-3 or TRBV12-4 and TRBJ2-1, with 10 bases fitting TRBD1. The CDR3 runs to 16 residues. J gave up 7 bases and V 1 base, and 7 bases lay outside the gene matches. The CDR3 DNA sequence: TGTGCCAGCAGTTTAGACGACAGGGGGCTCTGGAATGAGCAGTTCTTC. Its translation: CASSLDDRGLWNEQFF.

This clonotype was counted many times. J is TRBJ2-5 and V is TRBV29-1; D is undetermined. Trimming cost V 4 bases and J 1 base, with 7 bases left between them. The CDR3 has 12 amino acids. From germline, CDR1 is SQVTM and CDR2 ANQGSEA. The CDR3: CSVVWGQETQYF. The CDR3 nucleotides read TGCAGCGTTGTATGGGGCCAAGAGACCCAGTACTTC.

This clonotype was detected ten times or more. The rearrangement links TRBV6-2 or TRBV6-3 to TRBJ1-5; D is unresolved. From germline, CDR1 is MNHEY and CDR2 SVGEGT. Trimming stripped 2 bases from V and 0 bases from J, with 11 bases between. The CDR3 is made up of 16 amino acids. The CDR3 loop is CASSYVAGNSNQPQHF. DNA of the CDR3: TGTGCCAGCAGTTACGTTGCAGGTAATAGCAATCAGCCCCAGCATTTT.

This clonotype was seen ten or more times. The chain recombines TRBV5-1 with TRBJ2-1, with 12 positions matching TRBD1. The CDR3 contains 19 residues. J lost 3 bases, V lost 4 bases, and 14 bases had no gene match. Per the germline V gene, CDR1 is SGHRS and CDR2 is YFSETQ. CDR3 nucleotide sequence: TGCGCCAGCAGCCCTGGACCGGGACAGGGGGCTAACCTCTACAATGAGCAGTTCTTC. It specifies CASSPGPGQGANLYNEQFF. Together with reference TRBV5-1 and TRBJ2-1, the CDR3 gives the full variable domain: KAGVTQTPRYLIKTRGQQVTLSCSPISGHRSVSWYQQTPGQGLQFLFEYFSETQRNKGNFPGRFSGRQFSNSRSEMNVSTLELGDSALYLCASSPGPGQGANLYNEQFFGPGTRLTVL.

Details on this clonotype: It may be a read error: a sequence one base away is much more abundant. The chain combines TRBV5-1 with TRBJ1-2; D unclear. The CDR3 is made up of 11 amino acids. Germline CDR1 reads SGHRS; CDR2 reads YFSETQ. The CDR3 sequence: CANSLAGGYTF. The CDR3 nucleotides are TGCGCCAACAGCTTGGCCGGTGGCTACACCTTC.

The sample holds many counts of this clonotype. The CDR3 DNA is TGTGCCAGCAGTTTTGGGACTAGCGGGGGGGTAACAGATACGCAGTATTTT. This translates into CASSFGTSGGVTDTQYF. The chain has TRBV12-3 or TRBV12-4 and TRBJ2-3, with 16 positions matching TRBD2. V lost 3 bases to trimming and J lost 3 bases; unmatched junction nucleotides: 3. There are 17 residues in the CDR3.

This clonotype was seen ten or more times. The chain's CDR3 is CATSEAGPGELFF. The CDR3 DNA sequence: TGTGCCACCAGTGAAGCTGGGCCCGGGGAGCTGTTTTTT. V gene TRBV24-1 combines with J gene TRBJ2-2; D is unresolved. This CDR3 spans 13 amino acids. The germline V gene has CDR1 KGHDR and CDR2 SFDVKD. The V end was cut by 4 bases, the J end by 6 bases, with 8 bases between.

This clonotype was seen more than once but under ten times. The chain combines TRBV4-2 with TRBJ1-2; no definite D call. This CDR3 comprises 14 residues. Germline V CDR1 and CDR2: LGHNA, YNFKEQ. Trimming stripped 0 bases from V and 5 bases from J, with 10 bases between. CDR3 in DNA: TGTGCCAGCAGCCAAGACACACAATCGTATGGCTACACCTTC. The encoded protein is CASSQDTQSYGYTF.

At least ten counts were recorded for this clonotype. The chain combines TRBV20-1 with TRBJ1-6; the D is unclear. The V and J ends lost 0 bases and 6 bases respectively, with 6 bases between them. The CDR3 length is 13 residues. Germline V gene data show CDR1 as DFQATT and CDR2 as SNEGSKA (reference sequence). The CDR3 is CSARDRVNSPLHF. In DNA form, the CDR3 reads TGCAGTGCTAGAGATAGGGTTAATTCACCCCTCCACTTT.

In this sample, this clonotype turned up a few times. One junction end disagrees with the germline gene, perhaps due to a read error. The chain couples TRBV20-1 to TRBJ1-6; D ambiguous. The CDR3 extends over 13 amino acids. The V gene's germline CDR1 is DFQATT and CDR2 SNEGSKA (reference sequence). In nucleotides, the CDR3 is TGCAGTGCTAGAGAGGTATCCTATTCACCCCTCAACTTT. Translation: CSAREVSYSPLNF.

This clonotype was counted a few times. J is TRBJ1-1 and V is TRBV5-6; D remains ambiguous. V was pared by 0 bases and J by 0 bases, with 12 bases between. The CDR3 has 16 amino acids. Germline CDR1 is SGHDT and CDR2 is YYEEEE. This CDR3 is CASSLGGYFMNTEAFF. Here the CDR3 DNA reads TGTGCCAGCAGCTTGGGCGGATACTTCATGAACACTGAAGCTTTCTTT.

Ten or more counts support this clonotype. The chain recombines TRBV7-9 with TRBJ1-2; D remains ambiguous. Germline assignment: CDR1 SEHNR and CDR2 FQNEAQ (reference sequence). Trimming pared 3 bases from V and 8 bases from J, leaving 16 bases between. The CDR3 spans 14 residues. The CDR3 DNA reads as TGTGCCAGCAGCTTTAAATCGCACACGCTCGGCTACACCTTC. Encoded protein: CASSFKSHTLGYTF.

This clonotype was detected a few times. In DNA, the CDR3 is TGTGCCAGCAGCTTAGCTGGGACGGCGGGTGAGCAGTTCTTC. Translated: CASSLAGTAGEQFF. The J gene is TRBJ2-1, the V gene TRBV7-9, with D possibly called TRBD1 or TRBD2 (5 bases each). V dropped 0 bases and J dropped 9 bases, with 12 bases sitting between them. Looked up from germline, CDR1 is SEHNR and CDR2 is FQNEAQ (reference sequence). The CDR3 contains 14 residues.

This clonotype was found many times. V gene TRBV20-1 combines with J gene TRBJ1-1, with no clear D. Trimming took off 5 bases at V and 11 bases at J, with 15 bases between the two ends. This CDR3 comprises 11 residues. Germline V gene data show CDR1 as DFQATT and CDR2 as SNEGSKA (reference sequence). The CDR3 spells CSAGTALDAFF. CDR3 nucleotide sequence: TGCAGTGCTGGTACAGCTCTGGACGCTTTCTTT.

This clonotype was seen many times. The rearrangement joins TRBV7-2 to TRBJ2-3; 8 bases match TRBD2. Germline V gene lookup returns CDR1 SGHTA and CDR2 FQGNSA. With 5 bases clipped from V and 2 bases from J, the junction kept 6 bases outside the gene matches. The CDR3 is made up of 15 amino acids. CDR3 protein: CASSVLAEPTDTQYF. CDR3 nucleotide sequence: TGTGCCAGCAGCGTACTAGCGGAGCCCACAGATACGCAGTATTTT.